The rows below give T cell receptor beta chains drawn from one sample of a study of blood T cell repertoires in COVID-19. Assay: immunoSEQ multiplex PCR; the TCRdb copy retains only in-frame clones and omits some. The sample comprises approximately 15,000 clones, approximately 89% of which are singletons, and 4% to 5.5% rests with the top ten. The sample taken for sequencing was peripheral blood. The receptors shown here come from a man between 60 and 75 years old with active COVID-19. CDR3s include the opening cysteine and the closing phenylalanine or tryptophan. The D gene is left open where the match is weak. Size values are once, few and many counts, or a class for expanded clones, and some rows have none.

V gene: TRBV6-6
J gene: TRBJ1-3
D gene: .
clone size: once
CDR3 protein: CASRPDKSSGNTIYF

V gene: TRBV6-1
J gene: TRBJ2-5
D gene: .
clone size: .
CDR3 protein: CASSEPQQETQYF

V gene: TRBV24-1
J gene: TRBJ1-5
D gene: .
clone size: .
CDR3 protein: CATSGRTNQPQHF

V gene: TRBV4-1
J gene: TRBJ2-7
D gene: TRBD2
clone size: few
CDR3 protein: CASSPTSGGATHEQYF

V gene: TRBV4-2
J gene: TRBJ2-4
D gene: .
clone size: .
CDR3 protein: CASVGAKNIQYF

V gene: TRBV7-2
J gene: TRBJ2-1
D gene: TRBD1
clone size: .
CDR3 protein: CASSLGTGSYNEQFF

V gene: TRBV27
J gene: TRBJ1-1
D gene: .
clone size: .
CDR3 protein: CASSFRRNTEAFF

V gene: TRBV5-1
J gene: TRBJ2-2
D gene: .
clone size: once
CDR3 protein: CASSPGGENTGELFF

V gene: TRBV6-4
J gene: TRBJ2-7
D gene: TRBD1
clone size: .
CDR3 protein: CASSPDRTGEQYF

V gene: TRBV14
J gene: TRBJ2-3
D gene: .
clone size: .
CDR3 protein: CASSQNLADTQYF

V gene: TRBV19
J gene: TRBJ2-3
D gene: TRBD2
clone size: .
CDR3 protein: CASSIQRGGRGTDTQYF

V gene: TRBV9
J gene: TRBJ1-2
D gene: TRBD1
clone size: .
CDR3 protein: CASSVEGQATYGYTF

V gene: TRBV5-1
J gene: TRBJ2-2
D gene: TRBD1
clone size: once
CDR3 protein: CASSLDGQGYIGELFF

V gene: TRBV5-1
J gene: TRBJ1-3
D gene: .
clone size: .
CDR3 protein: CASSVGNTIYF

V gene: TRBV6-5
J gene: TRBJ1-2
D gene: .
clone size: .
CDR3 protein: CASLGEGKNGYTF

V gene: TRBV5-6
J gene: TRBJ1-2
D gene: .
clone size: once
CDR3 protein: CASSLDRHYGYTF

V gene: TRBV3-1/TRBV3-2
J gene: TRBJ2-1
D gene: TRBD2
clone size: .
CDR3 protein: CASSQWPGLAGGPINEQFF

V gene: TRBV2
J gene: TRBJ2-5
D gene: TRBD1
clone size: .
CDR3 protein: CASIGGGETQYF

V gene: TRBV11-2
J gene: TRBJ1-1
D gene: .
clone size: .
CDR3 protein: CASSLIGGGGNTEAFF

V gene: TRBV6-5
J gene: TRBJ2-2
D gene: .
clone size: .
CDR3 protein: CASSYGRVGSRELFF

V gene: TRBV19
J gene: TRBJ1-6
D gene: TRBD1
clone size: .
CDR3 protein: CASSIGQGGTGLHF

V gene: TRBV6-5
J gene: TRBJ1-4
D gene: .
clone size: .
CDR3 protein: CASSYSWARNEKLFF

V gene: TRBV5-6
J gene: TRBJ1-5
D gene: .
clone size: once
CDR3 protein: CASSLQGNQPQHF

V gene: TRBV19
J gene: TRBJ1-6
D gene: .
clone size: .
CDR3 protein: CASSWGQYNSPLHF